This T cell receptor beta chain appears in the sequencing data of a study of cytotoxic CD8 clonotypes in ibrutinib-treated CLL. Study-wide background: By median around 70 months, roughly twelve had progressed and around 15 stayed remitted; responses had been 2 complete and roughly 24 partial. After treatment lasting a median approximately eleven months, range 6 to 36, response samples were collected. Points from the study as a whole: Increased clonality at ibrutinib response gave way to a return toward baseline at progression.

CDR1 is ENHRY, CDR2 SYGVKD, per germline. The CDR3 consists of 14 residues. Trimming stripped 0 bases from V and 8 bases from J, with 11 bases between. About this clone itself: Its target is unknown.

The protocol was immunoSEQ multiplex PCR, while the TCRdb copy is restricted to in-frame clones and leaves out a portion. The table records roughly 330,000 clones, roughly 70% of them present only once. Here the sequenced sample was PBMCs, taken after 36 months of ibrutinib treatment. The chain employs TRBV10-3 and TRBJ1-3, with no clear D. The sequence came from a human donor with chronic lymphocytic leukemia. The CDR3, as DNA: TGTGCCATCAGTGAGTCAATAGGAATGGACACCATATATTTT. Encoded protein: CAISESIGMDTIYF.